A single sample is the source of the 23 T cell receptor beta chains below, sequenced in a study of blood T cell repertoires in COVID-19. This table comes from immunoSEQ multiplex PCR, and its TCRdb copy is limited to in-frame clones, with some not included. The profile shows roughly 150,000 clones, approximately 88% of them singletons. Sequencing input: PBMCs or T cells enriched from blood (not recorded which). The receptors derive from a man between 65 and 85 years old who had been exposed to COVID-19.

This clone has more than one count but fewer than ten. This chain uses TRBV7-6 with TRBJ1-2; D remains unclear. V lost 0 bases and J lost 5, with 13 bases in between. This CDR3 contains 15 residues. Germline V lookup: CDR1 SGHVS, CDR2 FNYEAQ. In DNA, the CDR3 is TGTGCCAGCAGCTTAGCGAGGGAGGGCCTTTATGGCTACACCTTC. This codes for CASSLAREGLYGYTF.

This chain links TRBV19 with TRBJ1-5; D remains ambiguous. Germline CDR1 reads LNHDA; CDR2 reads SQIVND (reference sequence). This CDR3 contains 13 residues. V was pared by 6 bases and J by 8 bases, with 14 bases between. The CDR3 region is CASRTHLVEPQHF. DNA for the CDR3: TGTGCCAGTAGAACCCACTTAGTGGAGCCCCAGCATTTT.

This chain connects TRBV11-2 to TRBJ1-2, with D perhaps TRBD1 (6 bases). The CDR3 contains 15 residues. The germline CDR1 and CDR2 sequences are SGHAT and FQNNGV. Between the trimmed V and J ends, which lost 4 bases and 4 bases, there was a span of 16 bases. The chain's CDR3 is CASSWPGEGVYGYTF. The CDR3 nucleotides read TGTGCCAGCAGCTGGCCTGGGGAGGGGGTCTATGGCTACACCTTC.

J is TRBJ1-1 and V is TRBV7-2, with a possible D match to TRBD1 (6 bases). The V end lost 5 bases, the J end lost 5 bases, and 24 bases lay between the germline ends. Per germline, CDR1 SGHTA and CDR2 FQGNSA. The CDR3 consists of 17 residues. Here the CDR3 reads CASSRQGTLKKSTEAFF. In DNA form, the CDR3 reads TGTGCCAGCAGCCGTCAGGGGACGCTAAAAAAGAGTACTGAAGCTTTCTTT.

The rearrangement links TRBV10-3 to TRBJ2-3; perhaps TRBD1 as D (5 bases). CDR1 is ENHRY, CDR2 SYGVKD, per germline. Trimming left V 0 bases short and J 2 bases short, with 12 bases between. This CDR3 comprises 16 residues. The CDR3 DNA sequence: TGTGCCATCAGTGAGTCAAAGGGGTTCCACACAGATACGCAGTATTTT. This encodes CAISESKGFHTDTQYF.

V and J are TRBV5-1 and TRBJ2-1, with 10 positions matching TRBD2. The V gene's germline CDR1 is SGHRS and CDR2 YFSETQ. J was trimmed by 7 bases and V by 3 bases; bases with no gene match: 7. The length of the CDR3 is 15 residues. CDR3 DNA sequence: TGCGCCAGCAGCTGGACCAGCGGGAGGGTGAATGAGCAGTTCTTC. Encoded protein: CASSWTSGRVNEQFF.

This chain links TRBV4-1 with TRBJ1-2; D not certain. Germline loops: CDR1 MGHRA, CDR2 YSYEKL. This CDR3 has 13 residues. Trimming pared 1 base from V and 8 bases from J, leaving 11 bases between. The CDR3 DNA reads as TGCGCCAGCAGCCAAGTTCAGGCCAACGGCTACACCTTC. Its translation is CASSQVQANGYTF.

The chain carries TRBV7-2 and TRBJ2-2; 8 bases agree with TRBD2. Germline V CDR1 and CDR2: SGHTA, FQGNSA. This CDR3 spans 17 amino acids. V dropped 5 bases and J dropped 5; count of bases not matched to a gene: 13. The CDR3 nucleotides read TGTGCCAGCAGCCCGCGCTCTAGCGGGTATGGGACCGGGGAGCTGTTTTTT. Translating gives CASSPRSSGYGTGELFF.

V usage is TRBV5-8 and J usage is TRBJ1-5, with 10 nucleotides matching TRBD1. Germline trimming cut 0 bases from V and 6 bases from J; bases unmatched to any gene: 9. This CDR3 contains 17 residues. The V gene's germline CDR1 is SGHTS and CDR2 YDEGEE. The CDR3 DNA reads as TGTGCCAGCAGCTTGGAAGGGACAGGGGCCGTATTTCAGCCCCAGCATTTT. It is translated as CASSLEGTGAVFQPQHF.

This clone was observed a handful of times. This chain links TRBV27 with TRBJ2-7, with 7 bases matching TRBD1. Germline values: CDR1 MNHEY, CDR2 SMNVEV (reference sequence). V was pared by 5 bases and J by 2 bases, with 6 bases of the junction left unmatched. The CDR3 sequence is 14 residues long. This CDR3 reads CASSLDRYTYEQYF. CDR3 nucleotide sequence: TGTGCCAGCAGTCTGGACAGGTACACCTACGAGCAGTACTTC.

V usage is TRBV7-9 and J usage is TRBJ2-7; D unclear. CDR1 and CDR2 from the germline V gene are SEHNR and FQNEAQ (reference sequence). The length of the CDR3 is 14 residues. V was clipped by 1 base and J by 0 bases, with 7 bases between them. The chain's CDR3 is CASSLEQLSYEQYF. The CDR3 nucleotides are TGTGCCAGCAGCTTAGAACAGCTCTCCTACGAGCAGTACTTC.

The chain combines TRBV5-1 with TRBJ1-6; D unresolved. The CDR3 extends over 13 amino acids. Trimming left V 4 bases short and J 7 bases short, with 9 bases between. Per the germline V gene, CDR1 is SGHRS and CDR2 is YFSETQ. CDR3 region: CASSGGINSPLHF. The DNA for the CDR3 is TGCGCCAGCAGCGGCGGCATCAATTCACCCCTCCACTTT.

This chain links TRBV7-9 with TRBJ1-2; 7 bases match TRBD1. Trimming cost V 1 base and J 7 bases; bases outside gene matches: 9. The CDR3 is 15 amino acids. Germline lookup yields CDR1 SEHNR and CDR2 FQNEAQ (reference sequence). The CDR3 nucleotides are TGTGCCAGCAGCTTAGGAACTACAGGGGATCCTGGCTACACCTTC. Protein: CASSLGTTGDPGYTF.

The chain is built from TRBV12-3 or TRBV12-4 and TRBJ1-2; D possibly corresponds to TRBD1 (5 bases). The CDR3 has 12 residues. With 6 bases removed from V and 1 base from J, the gap between germline ends came to 6 bases. As DNA, the CDR3 is TGTGCCAGCAGGGACAATAACTATGGCTACACCTTC. It encodes CASRDNNYGYTF.

The chain uses TRBV7-2 and TRBJ1-1; 8 positions match TRBD1. The ends lost 7 bases at V and 0 bases at J; junction bases unmatched: 4. Germline CDR1 and CDR2: SGHTA and FQGNSA. There are 14 residues in the CDR3. DNA for the CDR3: TGTGCCAGCACGTGGACAGGGATGAACACTGAAGCTTTCTTT. Protein product: CASTWTGMNTEAFF. Variable domain in full (rest from reference TRBV7-2 and TRBJ1-1): GAGVSQSPSNKVTEKGKDVELRCDPISGHTALYWYRQSLGQGLEFLIYFQGNSAPDKSGLPSDRFSAERTGGSVSTLTIQRTQQEDSAVYLCASTWTGMNTEAFFGQGTRLTVV.

This clone was seen only once. The CDR3: CASSSGTVPYEQYF. The DNA of the CDR3 is TGTGCCAGCAGTTCCGGGACAGTACCCTACGAGCAGTACTTC. This sequence joins TRBV6-5 and TRBJ2-7; 7 bases line up with TRBD1. This CDR3 has 14 amino acids. V was clipped by 4 bases and J by 2 bases; unmatched bases: 5. Germline lookup yields CDR1 MNHEY and CDR2 SVGAGI.

The rearrangement links TRBV5-4 to TRBJ2-3, with TRBD2 identical over 16 bases. The CDR3 contains 17 residues. With V trimmed by 4 bases and J by 4 bases, 6 bases remained unmatched. Germline CDR1 SGHNT, CDR2 YYREEE (reference sequence). The CDR3 here is CASSPGLAGGLSDTQYF. CDR3 bases: TGTGCCAGCAGCCCGGGACTAGCGGGGGGGCTGTCAGATACGCAGTATTTT.

The rearrangement uses TRBV4-1 and TRBJ1-2; D not resolved. Germline V lookup: CDR1 MGHRA, CDR2 YSYEKL. This CDR3 comprises 15 residues. V was shortened by 3 bases and J by 5 bases, with 16 bases between the two germline ends. CDR3 in amino acids: CASSQWRPLRYGYTF. CDR3 bases: TGCGCCAGCAGCCAGTGGCGGCCCCTCCGATATGGCTACACCTTC.

The chain carries TRBV14 and TRBJ1-1; a possible D gene is TRBD1 (5 bases). The CDR3 loop spans 15 amino acids. The V gene's germline CDR1 is SGHDN and CDR2 FVKESK. V lost 4 bases and J 2 bases, leaving 14 bases between the germline ends. The chain's CDR3 is CASSPRKGINTEAFF. CDR3 DNA: TGTGCCAGCAGCCCACGCAAGGGGATTAACACTGAAGCTTTCTTT.

The chain joins TRBV30 to TRBJ2-2, with a tentative D call TRBD1 (6 bases). The CDR3 spans 14 residues. V lost 2 bases, J lost 9 bases, and 16 bases lay in between. CDR1 is GTSNPN and CDR2 is SVGIG in the germline V gene (reference sequence). The CDR3 coding sequence is TGTGCCTGGAGTTCTCGAACAGGGTTCAGGGAGCTGTTTTTT. Translated: CAWSSRTGFRELFF.

The chain joins TRBV25-1 to TRBJ1-1, with D maybe TRBD1 (5 bases). Trimming removed 0 bases from V and 8 bases from J, with 10 bases in between. This CDR3 region has 13 residues. In germline, CDR1 is MGHDK, CDR2 SYGVNS. The CDR3 protein is CASSEYGGEEAFF. Here the CDR3 DNA reads TGTGCCAGCAGTGAATACGGGGGGGAAGAAGCTTTCTTT. Variable domain in full (rest from reference TRBV25-1 and TRBJ1-1): EADIYQTPRYLVIGTGKKITLECSQTMGHDKMYWYQQDPGMELHLIHYSYGVNSTEKGDLSSESTVSRIRTEHFPLTLESARPSHTSQYLCASSEYGGEEAFFGQGTRLTVV.

The chain uses TRBV4-2 and TRBJ1-1; 9 nucleotides match TRBD1. Trimming cost V 4 bases and J 1 base; bases outside gene matches: 13. The germline V gene encodes CDR1 LGHNA and CDR2 YNFKEQ. This CDR3 is built from 18 residues. For the CDR3, the DNA is TGTGCCAGCAGCCCGGGGGGACAGGGTTTATCGGCGAACACTGAAGCTTTCTTT. Protein sequence: CASSPGGQGLSANTEAFF.

V usage is TRBV6-5 and J usage is TRBJ2-7; D perhaps matches TRBD2 (6 bases). The CDR3 covers 13 residues. V lost 6 bases, J lost 3 bases, and 12 bases lay in between. CDR1 is MNHEY, CDR2 SVGAGI, per germline. The CDR3 DNA reads TGTGCCAGCAGAGGCGGGACTTACTACGAGCAGTACTTC. This translates into CASRGGTYYEQYF.